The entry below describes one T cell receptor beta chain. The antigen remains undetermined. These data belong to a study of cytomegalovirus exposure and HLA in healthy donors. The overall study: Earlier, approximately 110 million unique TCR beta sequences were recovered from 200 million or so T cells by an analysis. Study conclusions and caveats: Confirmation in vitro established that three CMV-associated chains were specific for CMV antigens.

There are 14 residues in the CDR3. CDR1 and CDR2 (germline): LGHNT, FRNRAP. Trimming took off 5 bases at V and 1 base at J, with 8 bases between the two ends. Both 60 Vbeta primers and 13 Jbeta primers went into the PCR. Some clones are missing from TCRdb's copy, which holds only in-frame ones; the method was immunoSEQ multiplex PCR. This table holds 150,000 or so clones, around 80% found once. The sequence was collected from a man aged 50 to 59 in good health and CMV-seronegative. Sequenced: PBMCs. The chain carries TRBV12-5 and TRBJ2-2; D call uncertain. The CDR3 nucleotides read TGTGCTAGTGGTCTCACATGGAACACCGGGGAGCTGTTTTTT. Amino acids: CASGLTWNTGELFF.